The T cell receptor beta chain described here comes from a study of T-cell reconstitution after alpha-beta-depleted transplantation in children. This clonotype was seen ten or more times. Unique molecular identifiers were incorporated during preparation of the TCRbeta library. MiXCR was run by TCRdb on the PCR reads, yielding one entry per CDR3 protein. The repertoire holds around 500,000 distinct CDR3 sequences, with 9.5% to 15% as singletons. Losses at the gene ends were 5 bases for V and 1 base for J; bases not matched to a gene: 10. Germline V gene sequence: CDR1 SGHTA, CDR2 FQGNSA. The CDR3 totals 16 residues.

This receptor was obtained from a human donor who donated a stem cell graft to a child with combined immunodeficiency. The V call is TRBV7-2, the J call TRBJ2-7, with 8 positions matching TRBD2. The sample in question was PBMCs from the stem cell graft donor, obtained from the stem cell graft. In DNA, the CDR3 is TGTGCCAGCAGCCCCCATGGTAGCGGGACTTCCTACGAGCAGTACTTC. Encoded protein: CASSPHGSGTSYEQYF.